The rows below give T cell receptor beta chains drawn from one sample of a study of T cells in Graves' hyperthyroidism and ophthalmopathy. TCRdb reprocessed the multiplex PCR reads with MiXCR, giving one entry per CDR3 protein. The sample consists of fewer than 700,000 distinct CDR3 sequences, more than 15% of them appearing once. Source material: blood. The receptors originated from a woman aged 18-30 years with Graves' ophthalmopathy. Both conserved end residues are part of each CDR3. The order of the fields is clone size, V gene, D gene, J gene, CDR3 DNA, CDR3 protein. D genes are given only for firm matches. Clone size is shown for a subset of rows, as once, few, many or a class of expanded clone.

many	TRBV27	TRBD2	TRBJ2-7	TGTGCCAGCAGATATAGCGGGAGGATGGAGTACGAGCAGTACTTC	CASRYSGRMEYEQYF
many	TRBV12-3/TRBV12-4	TRBD1	TRBJ2-1	TGTGCCAGCAGTCGGACAGGGGGGGCCTACAATGAGCAGTTCTTC	CASSRTGGAYNEQFF
.	TRBV4-2	.	TRBJ2-7	TGTGCCAGCAGCCAAAATCACGGTTACCTCTACGAGCAGTACTTC	CASSQNHGYLYEQYF
few	TRBV19	.	TRBJ1-5	TGTGCCAGTAGTATCCAGGACGCGGGCAATCAGCCCCAGCATTTT	CASSIQDAGNQPQHF
many	TRBV4-3	.	TRBJ2-1	TGCGCCAGCAGCCAAGACCTAGTGGTGAGTGAGCAGTTCTTC	CASSQDLVVSEQFF
many	TRBV7-2	.	TRBJ2-1	TGTGCCAGCAGCTTAGGGACCGCCGGGGATGAGCAGTTCTTC	CASSLGTAGDEQFF
many	TRBV2	.	TRBJ1-5	TGTGCCAGCAGTGACCTCTCCAGCAATCAGCCCCAGCATTTT	CASSDLSSNQPQHF
many	TRBV27	TRBD1	TRBJ1-6	TGTGCCAGCAGCTTAGGGACAGGGAATTCACCCCTCCACTTT	CASSLGTGNSPLHF
many	TRBV6-1	TRBD1	TRBJ1-1	TGTGCCAGCGGACAGGGCCACACTGAAGCTTTCTTT	CASGQGHTEAFF
many	TRBV7-3	TRBD2	TRBJ2-1	TGTGCCAGCAGCCTGAGCGGGAGGCGACACAATGAGCAGTTCTTC	CASSLSGRRHNEQFF
many	TRBV2	.	TRBJ1-4	TGTGCCAGCAGTGACGGGCGAAGTAATGAAAAACTGTTTTTT	CASSDGRSNEKLFF
.	TRBV28	.	TRBJ1-4	TGTGCCAGCTCCTGGGGGGCGGGTTGGGAAAAACTGTTTTTT	CASSWGAGWEKLFF
many	TRBV18	TRBD2	TRBJ2-5	TGTGCCAGCTCACCCGGGACTACTCAAGAGACCCAGTACTTC	CASSPGTTQETQYF
many	TRBV7-2	TRBD2	TRBJ2-3	TGTGCCAGCAGCTTAGCGAGCGGGACCCGCACAGATACGCAGTATTTT	CASSLASGTRTDTQYF
.	TRBV29-1	.	TRBJ2-1	TGCAGCGTTGTGGGACAAACCAATGAGCAGTTCTTC	CSVVGQTNEQFF
many	TRBV3-1	TRBD2	TRBJ2-3	TGTGCCAGCAGCCTGTGGGAGGGGAATAGCACAGATACGCAGTATTTT	CASSLWEGNSTDTQYF
many	TRBV6-2/TRBV6-3	TRBD1	TRBJ2-7	TGTGCCAGCAGTTACAGGGGACAGGGAGTCTACGAGCAGTACTTC	CASSYRGQGVYEQYF
.	TRBV6-1	TRBD2	TRBJ2-1	TGTGCCAGCAGTCTAGCGGGAGGGTTACTCAATGAGCAGTTCTTC	CASSLAGGLLNEQFF
many	TRBV18	TRBD1	TRBJ1-6	TGTGCCAGCTCACCAGGGACAGCCGCCACCAATTCACCCCTCCACTTT	CASSPGTAATNSPLHF
.	TRBV28	.	TRBJ2-2	TGTGCCAGCTACAACAGCAACACCGGGGAGCTGTTTTTT	CASYNSNTGELFF
.	TRBV28	TRBD1	TRBJ2-7	TGTGCCAGCAGACGAAACCGGGACAGGTACTACGAGCAGTACTTC	CASRRNRDRYYEQYF
few	TRBV15	.	TRBJ1-5	TGTGCCACCAGCAGAAGGGGAGCGTATAGCAATCAGCCCCAGCATTTT	CATSRRGAYSNQPQHF
many	TRBV24-1	TRBD1	TRBJ1-5	TGTGCCACCAGTCCCAAAACCGGGGGGACAGGTCGCAATCAGCCCCAGCATTTT	CATSPKTGGTGRNQPQHF
many	TRBV30	.	TRBJ1-2	TGTGCCTGGAGCAGAGAAGTCAATGGCTACACCTTC	CAWSREVNGYTF
many	TRBV30	.	TRBJ2-7	TGTGCCTGGACCCCGGGCGGACTGTCGGACGAGCAGTACTTC	CAWTPGGLSDEQYF
.	TRBV6-2/TRBV6-3	.	TRBJ1-5	TGTGCCAGCAGCTCGGGCGAGAGGTGGGCTAGCAATCAGCCCCAGCATTTT	CASSSGERWASNQPQHF
many	TRBV10-3	TRBD1	TRBJ2-1	TGTGCCATCAGTGAGTCGTTAGGGACAGGGGGTGAGAATGAGCAGTTCTTC	CAISESLGTGGENEQFF
few	TRBV4-2	TRBD2	TRBJ2-1	TGTGCCAGCAGCCTTGAGTTCAGCGGGGGCTACAATGAGCAGTTCTTC	CASSLEFSGGYNEQFF
.	TRBV5-1	TRBD2	TRBJ2-7	TGCGCCAGCAGCTTGGAAGGCGGGAGAAGCTACGAGCAGTACTTC	CASSLEGGRSYEQYF
.	TRBV10-3	.	TRBJ2-3	TGTGCCATCACTCAGGCAGCTAGCACAGATACGCAGTATTTT	CAITQAASTDTQYF
few	TRBV12-3/TRBV12-4	TRBD1	TRBJ1-5	TGTGCCAGCAGTCATGCCGGGACAGGGAGGAGCAATCAGCCCCAGCATTTT	CASSHAGTGRSNQPQHF
.	TRBV19	TRBD2	TRBJ2-5	TGTGCCAGTAGTATATCGCTGGCGGGGGGGCTGGAGACCCAGTACTTC	CASSISLAGGLETQYF
.	TRBV24-1	TRBD1	TRBJ2-4	TGTGCCACCAGTGCCTCCCATGGGACAGGGATTTACATTCAGTACTTC	CATSASHGTGIYIQYF
.	TRBV27	.	TRBJ1-5	TGTGCCAGCAGTTTATCGTACGGTAGCAATCAGCCCCAGCATTTT	CASSLSYGSNQPQHF
many	TRBV28	TRBD1	TRBJ1-1	TGTGCCGGAATGGACAGGGAGGACACTGAAGCTTTCTTT	CAGMDREDTEAFF
many	TRBV5-1	TRBD1	TRBJ1-2	TGCGCCAGCAGCACTTTGGGACAGGGTATCTATGGCTACACCTTC	CASSTLGQGIYGYTF
.	TRBV5-6	.	TRBJ1-5	TGTGCCAGCAGTTACTACTCAGGGCCTCGAAATCAGCCCCAGCATTTT	CASSYYSGPRNQPQHF
few	TRBV6-1	.	TRBJ1-4	TGTGCCAGCAGCCAGGCGAGTGAAAAACTGTTTTTT	CASSQASEKLFF
many	TRBV13	.	TRBJ2-1	TGTGCCAGCAGCCCCTTTGAGCGGGTCCCCTACAATGAGCAGTTCTTC	CASSPFERVPYNEQFF